The clone carrying this T cell receptor (beta chain) was detected a few times. The data are from a study of T cells in Graves' hyperthyroidism and ophthalmopathy. The V segment lost 5 bases and the J segment 10 bases; nucleotides outside the gene matches: 10. This CDR3 spans 15 amino acids. The germline CDR1 and CDR2 sequences are SEHNR and FQNEAQ (reference sequence). Using RNA transcripts as the source, TCR beta CDR3 regions were amplified. HTBI primers were the set used in a first-round RT-PCR of the TCR CDR3. One entry per CDR3 protein results from TCRdb running MiXCR on the multiplex PCR reads. The table has about 660,000 distinct CDR3 sequences, nearly 45% seen once.

The sequence was obtained from an adult man with Graves' disease, either hyperthyroidism or ophthalmopathy (not recorded which). The J gene is TRBJ1-6, the V gene TRBV7-9; 8 positions match TRBD1. Source material: peripheral blood or thyroid tissue (not recorded which). The CDR3 spells CASSEGQGSASPLHF. DNA of the CDR3: TGTGCCAGCAGCGAAGGACAGGGTAGCGCCTCACCCCTCCACTTT. Using reference TRBV7-9 and TRBJ1-6 for the parts outside the CDR3, the full variable domain is DTGVSQNPRHKITKRGQNVTFRCDPISEHNRLYWYRQTLGQGPEFLTYFQNEAQLEKSRLLSDRFSAERPKGSFSTLEIQRTEQGDSAMYLCASSEGQGSASPLHFGNGTRLTVT.